Sequencing of this T cell receptor beta chain was carried out in a study of shared clonotypes between healthy human individuals (dated by TCRdb to between 2020 and 2021). The study in broad terms: The cohort included a few men and a couple of women between 18 and 49 years of age. For each donor, CD4 naive and CD4 memory were each run on three plates, CD8 naive on two plates, and CD8 memory on one plate. The study deeply sequenced blood TCR repertoires of about five healthy adults to estimate repertoire size and the extent of clonotype sharing between individuals. Different laboratories and diverse techniques were used to prepare libraries and sequence TCR repertoires, to increase sequencing depth and limit assay-specific biases. Per donor, leukapheresis produced somewhere between about 0.8 and 9.5 billion PBMCs. Results and caveats for the whole study, not just this receptor: Naive subsets generally had larger estimated clonotype richness than memory subsets did. The small number of donors limited the genetic and exposure-history diversity represented. Even with the large sequencing depth, rarefaction of the sorted-subset datasets indicated that sequencing was incomplete. Sampling was restricted to blood, and TCR repertoires in tissues likely differ from the TCR repertoires found in blood. Clonotypes shared by all four sorted-subset donors showed higher generation probabilities than non-shared clonotypes. Across a few donors, about 5% of naive CD4, roughly 3.5% of naive CD8, about 2.3% of memory CD4, and under 0.45% of memory CD8 clonotypes were shared. Pairwise subsampling led to the expectation that sequencing depth would affect the degree of clonotype sharing among donors.

This clone was counted between two and nine times. Its target antigen remains unknown. Base qualities are not at hand, and no much larger clone is one base apart. At the junction V is shortened by 5 bases and J by 0 bases; bases outside the gene matches: 3. Reading from cysteine to phenylalanine, the CDR3 counts 15 amino acids. Of the read, only the CDR3 DNA is kept; its 45 bases are in frame from base 1. Looking up the germline V gene (reference sequence) yields CDR1 SEHNR and CDR2 FQNEAQ. Using the deep immunoSEQ assay, multiplex PCR amplified TCR CDR3 regions from genomic DNA. Extracted genomic DNA from each cell subset was spread evenly across all wells of several immunoSEQ 96-well plates, with each plate serving as a replicate. Each replicate PCR for sorted subsets received about 220 ng genomic DNA, equal to tens of thousands of T cell genomes. The purified libraries were quantified using a Qubit 3.0 fluorometer, sized with a Bioanalyzer 2100, and then quantified again using the KAPA Library Quantification kit. Each immunoSEQ 96-well plate was sequenced on its own single-read 150-cycle Illumina NextSeq 550 flow cell. The original methods were these. Because the immunoSEQ output held only junctional sequences and lacked quality scores, the filtering could not match the filtering applied to full-length reads. Sequences were annotated with PyIR, a Python wrapper for IgBLAST v1.9, and V/J genes and CDR3 were assigned using IMGT germline references. Any read was removed if the V/J assignment was weak (E-value above 1e-6), the CDR3 was missing, or the read contained stop codons, out-of-frame junctions, or ambiguous translated residues. V3J clonotypes were defined by identical inferred V gene, J gene, and CDR3 amino acid sequence. To compute the percentage overlap between repertoires, the number of shared unique clonotypes was divided by the size of the smaller repertoire. Repertoire richness was assessed with RTK rarefaction, the Chao1 estimator, and Recon v2.1 estimates of unobserved clonotypes. Generation probabilities for all TCRbeta clonotypes obtained by the gDNA method from four donors were computed using OLGA. TCRdb provides this immuneACCESS table in a form limited to in-frame rearrangements. Some clones are lacking; in checked studies, under half of them reflect an unresolved V gene, and why the rest are absent is not known. Clone size and V and J calls were adopted from that table, with D and trimming inferred from the DNA. The sample records about a million clones, around three quarters of which are singletons. The top ten constitute approximately 0.95% of the sample.

Donors were healthy HIV-negative adults with no recently reported acute infections or vaccinations. Every donor was a Caucasian adult residing in Nashville, Tennessee, USA. CD4+ T cells were enriched through magnetic negative selection, after which naive cells were positively selected on CD45RA and the remaining negative fraction served as the memory subset. Blood was obtained by leukapheresis, after which PBMCs were separated by Ficoll-Histopaque density gradient centrifugation and cryopreserved in liquid nitrogen vapor phase. Analytical flow cytometry was used to check the purity and quantity of every magnetically sorted T cell population. Each sorted fraction had its genomic DNA isolated and then quantified by UV absorbance on a Nanodrop 2000c.

Here the chain combines TRBV7-9 and TRBJ1-5, and 8 junction bases match TRBD1. This TCR was sampled from a man younger than 35 in good health. Some clones in this sample may be carry-over from other donors' samples. What was sequenced was memory CD4+ T cells from PBMCs. The cell subset or site label corresponds to: CD45RA-negative fraction. The DNA sequence is given as TGTGCCAGCAGCATTACAGGGGGTAGCAATCAGCCCCAGCATTTT. Translated, it gives CASSITGGSNQPQHF.